What follows are 10 T cell receptor beta chains derived from one specimen sequenced in a study of blood T cell repertoires in COVID-19. Data came from immunoSEQ multiplex PCR; TCRdb stores just in-frame clones and leaves some out. The sample holds around 230,000 clones, around 80% seen once. The sequenced sample consisted of peripheral blood. Source of these receptors: a middle-aged man who had recovered from COVID-19.

The rearrangement links TRBV30 to TRBJ1-2, with unresolved D. V lost 3 bases, J lost 3 bases, and 14 bases lay in between. Looked up from germline, CDR1 is GTSNPN and CDR2 is SVGIG (reference sequence). The CDR3 is 14 residues long. This CDR3 reads CAWSTRPGDYGYTF. CDR3 nucleotides: TGTGCCTGGAGCACCCGGCCCGGGGACTATGGCTACACCTTC.

The chain uses TRBV7-9 and TRBJ1-2; possibly TRBD1 for D (5 bases). The CDR3 consists of 16 residues. The V end lost 8 bases, the J end lost 8 bases, and 27 bases lay between the germline ends. Germline V gene lookup returns CDR1 SEHNR and CDR2 FQNEAQ (reference sequence). The CDR3: CASRPGLGKAEKGYTF. Written as DNA, the CDR3 is TGTGCCAGCCGCCCAGGGTTAGGGAAGGCGGAAAAAGGCTACACCTTC.

J is TRBJ1-1 and V is TRBV5-6; no definite D call. V lost 1 base and J lost 4, with 5 bases in between. This CDR3 comprises 12 residues. Germline V gene sequence: CDR1 SGHDT, CDR2 YYEEEE. The CDR3 region is CASSLYGTEAFF. In nucleotides, the CDR3 is TGTGCCAGCAGCTTGTACGGCACTGAAGCTTTCTTT.

The chain recombines TRBV6-2 or TRBV6-3 with TRBJ2-3; D gene ambiguous. V lost 3 bases to trimming and J lost 0 bases, with 10 bases between them. From germline, CDR1 is MNHEY and CDR2 SVGEGT. The CDR3 spans 15 residues. The CDR3 is CASSYLSPSTDTQYF. As DNA, the CDR3 is TGTGCCAGCAGTTATCTTAGCCCAAGCACAGATACGCAGTATTTT.

This sequence joins TRBV5-8 and TRBJ1-1, with 7 bases that match TRBD1. The CDR3 has 14 amino acids. The V segment lost 4 bases and the J segment 4 bases; nucleotides outside the gene matches: 7. Germline V gene lookup returns CDR1 SGHTS and CDR2 YDEGEE. In DNA form, the CDR3 reads TGTGCCAGCAGCCTAACAGGGGTGACCACTGAAGCTTTCTTT. Protein product: CASSLTGVTTEAFF. Full variable domain (remainder filled in from reference TRBV5-8 and TRBJ1-1): EAGVTQSPTHLIKTRGQQATLRCSPISGHTSVYWYQQALGLGLQFLLWYDEGEERNRGNFPPRFSGRQFPNYSSELNVNALELEDSALYLCASSLTGVTTEAFFGQGTRLTVV.

This sequence joins TRBV6-6 and TRBJ1-1; D remains ambiguous. Germline CDR1 and CDR2: MNHNY and SVGAGI (reference sequence). V lost 2 bases to trimming and J lost 0 bases, with 4 bases between them. There are 13 residues in the CDR3. The CDR3 spells CASSYSMNTEAFF. The CDR3 DNA follows: TGTGCCAGCAGTTACAGCATGAACACTGAAGCTTTCTTT.

The rearrangement links TRBV4-1 to TRBJ2-1, with 11 bases that match TRBD2. Germline V CDR1 and CDR2: MGHRA, YSYEKL. The V gene end was trimmed by 5 bases and the J gene end by 10 bases; junction bases not matched to a gene: 10. CDR3 length equals 15 residues. Written as DNA, the CDR3 is TGCGCCAGCAGCACACGGACTAGCGGGCCCCTGGAGCAGTTCTTC. Translated, it gives CASSTRTSGPLEQFF.

The chain has TRBV4-3 and TRBJ2-2, with 12 bases matching TRBD2. The length of the CDR3 is 18 residues. Trimming at V came to 2 bases and at J to 4 bases, leaving 8 bases not matched to a gene. The germline CDR1 and CDR2 sequences are LGHNA and YSLEER. The CDR3 is CASSQPLAGGPRTGELFF. CDR3 sequence (DNA): TGCGCCAGCAGCCAACCGCTAGCGGGGGGGCCGCGCACCGGGGAGCTGTTTTTT.

This clone showed up just once. In nucleotides, the CDR3 is TGTGCCAGCTCACCAACGACAGTCTCTGGAAACACCATATATTTT. Translation: CASSPTTVSGNTIYF. V is TRBV18 and J is TRBJ1-3, with D possibly TRBD1 on 5 matching bases. Germline-derived CDR1 and CDR2 are KGHSH and LQKENI. V dropped 2 bases and J dropped 0 bases, with 8 bases sitting between them. The CDR3 length is 15 residues.

The chain links TRBV6-2 or TRBV6-3 to TRBJ1-5, with 7 bases matching TRBD1. Germline V gene lookup returns CDR1 MNHEY and CDR2 SVGEGT. V was clipped by 5 bases and J by 2 bases; unmatched bases: 9. This CDR3 comprises 16 residues. CDR3 region: CASSQSQGMGNQPQHF. DNA of the CDR3: TGTGCCAGCAGTCAATCACAGGGGATGGGCAATCAGCCCCAGCATTTT.